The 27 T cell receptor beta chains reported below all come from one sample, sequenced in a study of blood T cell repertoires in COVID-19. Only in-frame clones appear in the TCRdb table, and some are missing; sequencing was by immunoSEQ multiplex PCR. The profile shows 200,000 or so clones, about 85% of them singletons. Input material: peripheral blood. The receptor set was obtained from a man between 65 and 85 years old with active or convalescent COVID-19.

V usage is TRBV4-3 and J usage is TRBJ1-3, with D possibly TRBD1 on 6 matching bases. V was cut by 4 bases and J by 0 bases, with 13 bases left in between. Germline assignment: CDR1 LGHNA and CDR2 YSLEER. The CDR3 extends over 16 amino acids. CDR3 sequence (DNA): TGCGCCAGCAGCCCAGGGGTGGTGATCTCTGGAAACACCATATATTTT. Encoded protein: CASSPGVVISGNTIYF.

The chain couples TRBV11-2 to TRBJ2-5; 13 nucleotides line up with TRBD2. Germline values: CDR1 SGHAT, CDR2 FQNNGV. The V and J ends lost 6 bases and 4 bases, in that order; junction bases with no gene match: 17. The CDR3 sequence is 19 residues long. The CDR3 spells CASRRPGLAGPFGVETQYF. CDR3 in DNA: TGTGCCAGCAGACGGCCGGGACTAGCGGGGCCCTTCGGGGTAGAGACCCAGTACTTC.

This CDR3 is CAIGPSTEAFF. DNA for the CDR3: TGTGCCATCGGGCCGTCCACTGAAGCTTTCTTT. The V gene is TRBV10-3, the J gene TRBJ1-1; D is ambiguous. The germline V gene has CDR1 ENHRY and CDR2 SYGVKD. V was clipped by 8 bases and J by 4 bases, with 8 bases between them. This CDR3 has 11 amino acids.

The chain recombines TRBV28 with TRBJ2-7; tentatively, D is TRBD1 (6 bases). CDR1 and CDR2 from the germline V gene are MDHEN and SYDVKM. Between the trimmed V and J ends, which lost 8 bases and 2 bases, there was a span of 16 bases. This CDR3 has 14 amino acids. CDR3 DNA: TGTGCCAGCGGGTTTACAGGGACCGCCTACGAGCAGTACTTC. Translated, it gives CASGFTGTAYEQYF.

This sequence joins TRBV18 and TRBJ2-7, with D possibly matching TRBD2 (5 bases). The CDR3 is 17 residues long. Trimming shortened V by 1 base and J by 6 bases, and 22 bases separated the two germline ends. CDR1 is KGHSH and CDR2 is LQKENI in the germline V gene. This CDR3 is CASSPREGAARGREQYF. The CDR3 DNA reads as TGTGCCAGCTCACCACGTGAAGGAGCGGCGCGCGGTCGCGAGCAGTACTTC. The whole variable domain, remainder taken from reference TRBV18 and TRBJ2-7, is NAGVMQNPRHLVRRRGQEARLRCSPMKGHSHVYWYRQLPEEGLKFMVYLQKENIIDESGMPKERFSAEFPKEGPSILRIQQVVRGDSAAYFCASSPREGAARGREQYFGPGTRLTVT.

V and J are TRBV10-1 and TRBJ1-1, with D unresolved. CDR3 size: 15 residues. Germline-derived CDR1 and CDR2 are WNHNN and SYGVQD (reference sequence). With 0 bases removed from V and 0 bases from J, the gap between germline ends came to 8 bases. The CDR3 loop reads CASSESQVMNTEAFF. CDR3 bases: TGCGCCAGCAGTGAGTCTCAGGTGATGAACACTGAAGCTTTCTTT.

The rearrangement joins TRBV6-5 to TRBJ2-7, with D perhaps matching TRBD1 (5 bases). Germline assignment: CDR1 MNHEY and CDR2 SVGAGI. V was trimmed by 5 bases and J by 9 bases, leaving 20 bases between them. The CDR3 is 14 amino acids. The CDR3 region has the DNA TGTGCCAGCAGTCCCCTTCCCCAGACAGTCGTGCAGTACTTC. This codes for CASSPLPQTVVQYF.

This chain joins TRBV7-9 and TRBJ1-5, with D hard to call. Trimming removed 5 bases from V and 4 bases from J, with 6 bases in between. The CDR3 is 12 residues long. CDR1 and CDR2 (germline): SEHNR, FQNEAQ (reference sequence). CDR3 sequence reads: CASSRENQPQHF. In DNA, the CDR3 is TGTGCCAGCAGCCGGGAGAATCAGCCCCAGCATTTT.

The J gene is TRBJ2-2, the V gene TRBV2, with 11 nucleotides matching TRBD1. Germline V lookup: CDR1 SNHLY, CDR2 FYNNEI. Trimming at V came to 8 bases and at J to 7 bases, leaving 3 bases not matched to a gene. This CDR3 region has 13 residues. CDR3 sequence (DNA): TGTGCCAGCGGACAGGGGGCCTTCGGGGAGCTGTTTTTT. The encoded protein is CASGQGAFGELFF.

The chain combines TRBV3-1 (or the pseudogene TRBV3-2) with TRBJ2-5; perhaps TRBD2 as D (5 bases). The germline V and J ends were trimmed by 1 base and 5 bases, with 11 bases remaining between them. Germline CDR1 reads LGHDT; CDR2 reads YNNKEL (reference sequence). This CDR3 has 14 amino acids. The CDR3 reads CASSQARGGETQYF. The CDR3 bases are TGTGCCAGCAGCCAAGCTCGGGGTGGGGAGACCCAGTACTTC.

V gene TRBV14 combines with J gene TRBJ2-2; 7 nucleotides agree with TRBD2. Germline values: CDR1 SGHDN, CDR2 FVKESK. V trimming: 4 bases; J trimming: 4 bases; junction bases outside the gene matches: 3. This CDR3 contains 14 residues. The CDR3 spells CASSPGRFTGELFF. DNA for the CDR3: TGTGCCAGCAGCCCCGGGAGGTTCACCGGGGAGCTGTTTTTT.

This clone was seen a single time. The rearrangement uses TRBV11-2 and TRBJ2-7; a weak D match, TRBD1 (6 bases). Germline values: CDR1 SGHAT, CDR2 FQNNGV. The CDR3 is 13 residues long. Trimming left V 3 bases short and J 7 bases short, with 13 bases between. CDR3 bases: TGTGCCAGCAGCTTGGCAGGGGCCTGGGAGCAGTACTTC. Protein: CASSLAGAWEQYF.

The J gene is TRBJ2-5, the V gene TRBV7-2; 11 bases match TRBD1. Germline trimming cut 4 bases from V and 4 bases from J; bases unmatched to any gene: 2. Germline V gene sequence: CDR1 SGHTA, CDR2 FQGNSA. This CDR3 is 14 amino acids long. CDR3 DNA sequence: TGTGCCAGCAGCTCGGGACAGGGGGGAGAGACCCAGTACTTC. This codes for CASSSGQGGETQYF. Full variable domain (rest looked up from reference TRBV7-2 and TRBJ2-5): GAGVSQSPSNKVTEKGKDVELRCDPISGHTALYWYRQSLGQGLEFLIYFQGNSAPDKSGLPSDRFSAERTGGSVSTLTIQRTQQEDSAVYLCASSSGQGGETQYFGPGTRLLVL.

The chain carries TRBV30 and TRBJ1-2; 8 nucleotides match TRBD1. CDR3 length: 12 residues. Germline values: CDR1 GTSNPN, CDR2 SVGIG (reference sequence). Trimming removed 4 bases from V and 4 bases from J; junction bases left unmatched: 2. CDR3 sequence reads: CAWTGGVYGYTF. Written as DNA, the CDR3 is TGTGCCTGGACAGGGGGCGTCTATGGCTACACCTTC.

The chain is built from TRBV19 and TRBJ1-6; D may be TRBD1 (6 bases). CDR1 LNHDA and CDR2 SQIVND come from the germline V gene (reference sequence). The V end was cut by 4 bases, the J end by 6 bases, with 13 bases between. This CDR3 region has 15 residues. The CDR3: CASSTSGTINSPLHF. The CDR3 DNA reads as TGTGCCAGTAGTACCTCCGGGACAATTAATTCACCCCTCCACTTT.

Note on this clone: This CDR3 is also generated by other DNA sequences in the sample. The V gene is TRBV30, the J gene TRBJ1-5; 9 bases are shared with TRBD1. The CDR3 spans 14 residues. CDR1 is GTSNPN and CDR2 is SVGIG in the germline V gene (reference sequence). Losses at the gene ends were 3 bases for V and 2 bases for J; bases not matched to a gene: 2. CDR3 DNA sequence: TGTGCCTGGAGCGGGGACAGGGGCAATCAGCCCCAGCATTTT. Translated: CAWSGDRGNQPQHF.

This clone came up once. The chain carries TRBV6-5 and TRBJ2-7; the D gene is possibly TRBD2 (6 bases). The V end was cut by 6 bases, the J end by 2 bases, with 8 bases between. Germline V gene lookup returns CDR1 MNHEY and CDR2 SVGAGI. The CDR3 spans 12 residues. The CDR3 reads CASSVAAYEQYF. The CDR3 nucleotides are TGTGCCAGCAGCGTAGCGGCCTACGAGCAGTACTTC.

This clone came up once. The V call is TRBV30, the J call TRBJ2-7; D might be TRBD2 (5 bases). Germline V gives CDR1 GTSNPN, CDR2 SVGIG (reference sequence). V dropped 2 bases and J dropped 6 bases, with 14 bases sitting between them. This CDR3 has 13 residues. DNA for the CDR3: TGTGCCTGGAGTAATAGGCTAGCTCTCGAGCAGTACTTC. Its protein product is CAWSNRLALEQYF.

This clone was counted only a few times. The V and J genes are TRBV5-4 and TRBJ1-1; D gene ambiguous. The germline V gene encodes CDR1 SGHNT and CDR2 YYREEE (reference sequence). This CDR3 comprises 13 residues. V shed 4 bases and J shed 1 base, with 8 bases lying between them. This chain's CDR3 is CASSTRQNTEAFF. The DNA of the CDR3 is TGTGCCAGCAGCACAAGACAGAACACTGAAGCTTTCTTT.

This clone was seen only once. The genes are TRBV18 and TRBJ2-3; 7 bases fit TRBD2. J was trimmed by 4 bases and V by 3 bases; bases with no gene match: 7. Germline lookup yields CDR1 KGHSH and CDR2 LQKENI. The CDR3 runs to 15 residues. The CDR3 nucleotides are TGTGCCAGCTCACCGTTTCGGGAGGACCCAGATACGCAGTATTTT. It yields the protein CASSPFREDPDTQYF. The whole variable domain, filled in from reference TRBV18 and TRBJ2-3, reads NAGVMQNPRHLVRRRGQEARLRCSPMKGHSHVYWYRQLPEEGLKFMVYLQKENIIDESGMPKERFSAEFPKEGPSILRIQQVVRGDSAAYFCASSPFREDPDTQYFGPGTRLTVL.

CDR3 residues: CASNGYNSPLHF. Written as DNA, the CDR3 is TGTGCCAGCAACGGCTATAATTCACCCCTCCACTTT. This chain uses TRBV6-5 with TRBJ1-6; no firm D call. Trimming stripped 7 bases from V and 3 bases from J, with 4 bases between. Germline CDR1 is MNHEY and CDR2 is SVGAGI. The CDR3 runs to 12 residues.

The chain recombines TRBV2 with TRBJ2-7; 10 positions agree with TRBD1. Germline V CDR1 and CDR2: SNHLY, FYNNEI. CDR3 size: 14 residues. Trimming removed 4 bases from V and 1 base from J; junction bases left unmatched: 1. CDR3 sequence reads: CASSAGQGSYEQYF. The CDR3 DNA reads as TGTGCCAGCAGTGCGGGACAGGGGTCCTACGAGCAGTACTTC.

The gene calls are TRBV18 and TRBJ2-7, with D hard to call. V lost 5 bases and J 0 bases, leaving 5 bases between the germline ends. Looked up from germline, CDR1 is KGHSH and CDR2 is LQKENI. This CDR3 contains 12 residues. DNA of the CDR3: TGTGCCAGCTCAGGTAGCTCCTACGAGCAGTACTTC. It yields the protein CASSGSSYEQYF.

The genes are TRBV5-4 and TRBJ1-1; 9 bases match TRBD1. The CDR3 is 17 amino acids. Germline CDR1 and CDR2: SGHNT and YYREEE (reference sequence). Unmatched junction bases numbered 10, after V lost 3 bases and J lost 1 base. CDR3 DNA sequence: TGTGCCAGCAGCTCGGGACAGGGAGTGGTTAAGAACACTGAAGCTTTCTTT. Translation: CASSSGQGVVKNTEAFF.

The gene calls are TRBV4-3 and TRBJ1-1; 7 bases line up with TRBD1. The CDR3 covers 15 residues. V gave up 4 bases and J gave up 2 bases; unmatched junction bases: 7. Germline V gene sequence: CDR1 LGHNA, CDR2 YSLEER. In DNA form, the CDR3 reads TGCGCCAGCAGCCCAGGGGACAGAATAAACACTGAAGCTTTCTTT. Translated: CASSPGDRINTEAFF.

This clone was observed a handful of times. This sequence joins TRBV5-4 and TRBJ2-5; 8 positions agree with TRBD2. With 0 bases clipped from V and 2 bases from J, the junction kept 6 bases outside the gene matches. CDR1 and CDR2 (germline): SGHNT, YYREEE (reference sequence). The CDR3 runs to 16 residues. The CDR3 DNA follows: TGTGCCAGCAGCTTGGGACTACTAGCGGAACAAGAGACCCAGTACTTC. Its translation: CASSLGLLAEQETQYF.

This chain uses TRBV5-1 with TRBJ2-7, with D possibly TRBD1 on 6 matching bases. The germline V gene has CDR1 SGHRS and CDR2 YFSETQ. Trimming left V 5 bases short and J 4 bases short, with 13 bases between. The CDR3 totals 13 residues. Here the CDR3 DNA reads TGCGCCAGCAGTATAGATACAGGGTACGAGCAGTACTTC. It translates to CASSIDTGYEQYF.